The sequence of this TCR beta chain was determined in a study of T-cell memory formation after mild COVID-19. General study results and limits: The authors left the SARS-CoV-2 specificity of second-wave clones peaking on day 37 unconfirmed. There was a balanced CD4/CD8 profile in clones contracting day 15 to 85, and later expanders leaned CD4+.

This clonotype was seen more than once but under ten times. Its specificity is not known. The V and J ends lost 3 bases and 0 bases respectively, with 15 bases between them. The CDR3 spans 16 residues. Germline V gives CDR1 KGHSH, CDR2 LQKENI. TCRdb ran MiXCR on the 5' RACE reads and lists one entry per CDR3 protein. The table lists hundreds of thousands of distinct CDR3 sequences, roughly 22% of them singletons. The J gene is TRBJ2-7, the V gene TRBV18, with TRBD2 as a possible D gene (7 bases). Input material: PBMCs or a T cell subset sorted from them (not recorded which). This TCR derives from an adult woman who had mild COVID-19 (a few samples of this study predate the infection). Cell type and time point are not known. CDR3 DNA sequence: TGTGCCAGCTCACCTTCCCGGGGGGCTGGCTCCTACGAGCAGTACTTC. It is translated as CASSPSRGAGSYEQYF.